This TCR beta chain is drawn from a study of T cells in Graves' hyperthyroidism and ophthalmopathy. Study conclusions and caveats: Expanded thyroid clonotypes (above 0.001) were mostly also found in blood.

This clonotype has only a few counts. Its antigen is not identified. The V and J ends lost 8 bases and 6 bases, in that order; junction bases with no gene match: 9. This CDR3 spans 14 amino acids. CDR1 ENHRY and CDR2 SYGVKD come from the germline V gene. What was amplified from RNA transcripts were TCR beta CDR3 regions. An initial round of RT-PCR targeting the TCR CDR3 relied on the HTBI primer set. TCRdb re-analysed the multiplex PCR reads in MiXCR, keeping a single row per CDR3 protein. The sample carries 300,000 to 450,000 distinct CDR3 sequences, approximately 25% recorded once. It was considered stable Graves' hyperthyroidism when ophthalmopathy did not progress within 18 months. The patients, who ranged from 18 to 65 in age, presented with newly diagnosed hyperthyroidism lasting under 2 months.

The TCR was taken from a middle-aged man with Graves' hyperthyroidism. The V gene is TRBV10-3, the J gene TRBJ2-7; 11 bases map to TRBD1. What was sequenced was blood. CDR3 residues: CAIAKGTGGIEQYF. In nucleotides, the CDR3 is TGTGCCATCGCCAAAGGGACAGGGGGTATCGAGCAGTACTTC.